This TCR beta chain derives from a study of cytomegalovirus exposure and HLA in healthy donors. V lost 3 bases and J lost 3; bases outside the gene matches: 4. CDR1 and CDR2 (germline): ENHRY, SYGVKD. The CDR3 totals 14 residues. Concerning this clone itself: No antigen is known for it.

Primers included in the PCR were 60 Vbeta and 13 Jbeta primers. Profiling relied on immunoSEQ multiplex PCR, and the TCRdb table lists in-frame clones only, not all of them. This table has around 150,000 clones, 55% to 80% appearing once. General study findings and limits: A later analysis found that most CMV-associated TCR beta chains appeared HLA-restricted. It was reportedly the case that the classifier diagnosed cytomegalovirus status with high specificity and sensitivity.

Material: PBMCs. The clonotype was recovered from a human donor in good health. The chain employs TRBV10-3 and TRBJ2-7; 8 bases line up with TRBD2. The CDR3 spells CAISDGSGDYEQYF. Here the CDR3 DNA reads TGTGCCATCAGTGATGGTAGCGGGGACTACGAGCAGTACTTC.